This is a list of T cell receptor beta chains from one sample in a study of blood T cells in healthy people across ages. Each CDR3 protein gets one entry after TCRdb re-called the 5' RACE reads with MiXCR. The data contain about 1.1 million distinct CDR3 sequences, more than 30% of them singletons. The specimen was blood. The source is a man between 18 and 35 years old in good health. Each CDR3 is given with its conserved first and last residue. D genes are given only for firm matches. Clone sizes are given selectively: once, few, many, or a class where the clone is expanded.

TRBJ2-7	NA	NA	TRBV12-5	CVSGSLYEQYF	TGTGTTAGTGGATCTCTATACGAGCAGTACTTC
TRBJ2-5	NA	NA	TRBV6-6	CASSSEAQETQYF	TGTGCCAGCAGTTCCGAGGCCCAAGAGACCCAGTACTTC
TRBJ2-3	TRBD1	once	TRBV20-1	CSAEQGDTDMQYF	TGCAGTGCCGAACAGGGGGACACAGATATGCAGTATTTT
TRBJ1-1	NA	NA	TRBV13	CASSFTGYMNTEAFF	TGTGCCAGCAGCTTTACAGGGTACATGAACACTGAAGCTTTCTTT
TRBJ1-6	TRBD1	few	TRBV9	CASSVSPGQGLGNSPLHF	TGTGCCAGCAGCGTCTCGCCGGGACAGGGTTTGGGTAATTCACCCCTCCACTTT
TRBJ2-5	NA	NA	TRBV3-1	CASSQLVGSETQYF	TGTGCCAGCAGCCAATTAGTGGGTTCGGAGACCCAGTACTTC
TRBJ2-1	NA	NA	TRBV5-1	CASSLGRYYNEQFF	TGCGCCAGCAGCTTGGGGCGGTACTACAATGAGCAGTTCTTC
TRBJ1-1	NA	few	TRBV25-1	CASSDWGGTEAFF	TGTGCCAGCAGTGATTGGGGGGGAACTGAAGCTTTCTTT
TRBJ2-3	NA	few	TRBV12-3/TRBV12-4	CASSPRGGHSTDTQYF	TGTGCCAGCAGTCCCCGAGGGGGACACAGCACAGATACGCAGTATTTT
TRBJ2-3	NA	NA	TRBV6-5	CASSYSRFPSTDTQYF	TGTGCCAGCAGTTACTCCCGGTTCCCTAGCACAGATACGCAGTATTTT
TRBJ2-5	TRBD2	NA	TRBV5-5	CASSLWLAGGETQYF	TGTGCCAGCAGCTTGTGGCTAGCGGGTGGAGAGACCCAGTACTTC
TRBJ1-2	NA	NA	TRBV10-3	CAISESPGGLRYGYTF	TGTGCCATCAGTGAGTCTCCGGGGGGATTGCGCTATGGCTACACCTTC
TRBJ1-2	NA	NA	TRBV6-5	CASGPDDRTQYGYTF	TGTGCCAGCGGACCCGACGACAGAACTCAGTATGGCTACACCTTC
TRBJ1-5	NA	few	TRBV28	CASIEGSHRNQPQHF	TGTGCCAGCATTGAGGGCTCCCACCGTAATCAGCCCCAGCATTTT
TRBJ2-7	TRBD2	few	TRBV10-3	CAISDERGELNEQYF	TGTGCCATCAGTGACGAGCGGGGGGAGTTAAATGAGCAGTACTTC
TRBJ1-1	TRBD1	NA	TRBV20-1	CSARTGGAEAFF	TGCAGTGCTAGAACAGGGGGAGCTGAAGCTTTCTTT
TRBJ2-7	NA	few	TRBV12-3/TRBV12-4	CASSPDSRPYEQYF	TGTGCCAGCAGCCCGGACAGCCGTCCCTACGAGCAGTACTTC
TRBJ2-4	NA	NA	TRBV5-6	CASSHREGDGGAKNIQYF	TGTGCCAGCAGCCACCGAGAGGGGGATGGGGGTGCCAAAAACATTCAGTACTTC
TRBJ2-7	TRBD1	NA	TRBV20-1	CSAARQGIHYEQYF	TGCAGTGCTGCCCGACAGGGAATCCACTACGAGCAGTACTTC
TRBJ2-5	TRBD2	NA	TRBV4-3	CASSQGTRNAQETQYF	TGCGCCAGCAGCCAAGGGACTAGGAACGCCCAGGAGACCCAGTACTTC
TRBJ1-2	NA	NA	TRBV7-2	CASGLFRGATNYGYTF	TGTGCCAGCGGCTTATTTCGGGGCGCTACTAACTATGGCTACACCTTC
TRBJ1-6	NA	NA	TRBV5-5	CASSLAIWTVGNSPLHF	TGTGCCAGCAGCTTGGCTATCTGGACAGTCGGTAATTCACCCCTCCACTTT
TRBJ2-3	NA	many	TRBV7-2	CASSRRPPDTQYF	TGTGCCAGCAGCCGTAGACCCCCAGATACGCAGTATTTT